This TCR beta chain was profiled in a study of T cells in localized non-small cell lung cancer. Overall study findings and caveats: Greater blood T cell density accompanied longer overall survival. The greatest T cell clonality was found in uninvolved adjacent lung (higher than in tumor). Appearance in adjacent lung was seen for a median around 60 of the top 100 tumor clones.

Sequencing was performed with immunoSEQ multiplex PCR; in TCRdb, only in-frame clones are kept and a portion is missing. The table lists about 52,000 clones, about 87% of them singletons, with around 16% in the top ten. In the case of this clone: The target antigen is unknown.

V gave up 11 bases and J gave up 2 bases, with 24 bases separating them. The CDR3 runs to 16 residues. The germline V gene encodes CDR1 ENHRY and CDR2 SYGVKD. J is TRBJ1-1 and V is TRBV10-3; the D is unclear. The sequence came from a female donor with stage II lung adenocarcinoma. The sequencing used PBMCs, collected before any cancer treatment. The CDR3 DNA sequence: TGTGCCGTCGGGTCCGAACAGCTCTCGGTAAACACTGAAGCTTTCTTT. Protein sequence: CAVGSEQLSVNTEAFF.